Given below is one TCR beta chain in context. The V gene's germline CDR1 is SGHAT and CDR2 FQNNGV. This CDR3 contains 15 residues. The entry originates in a study of blood T cells in healthy people across ages. Then a second PCR, running roughly 7 to 11 cycles, was carried out with a sample-barcoded 5' primer and a J-beta primer mix. One entry per CDR3 protein, called by TCRdb with MiXCR from the 5' RACE reads. The profile shows about 1.4 million distinct CDR3 sequences, 55% to 75% of them singletons. This TCR was sampled from a young man in good health. The sample consisted of blood. The V gene is TRBV11-2, the J gene TRBJ2-7, with 14 bases fitting TRBD2. The tail of the sequence fits TRBJ2-1 better, so the J call may be wrong. The CDR3 DNA sequence: TGTGCCAGCAGCCGGACGGGACTAGCGGGAGTCGAGCAGTTCTTC. Its translation is CASSRTGLAGVEQFF.